Listed below are T cell receptor beta chains from one sample, sequenced in a study of blood T cell repertoires in COVID-19. Clones were read by immunoSEQ multiplex PCR, and TCRdb kept only the in-frame ones, dropping some. The sample holds over 150,000 clones; roughly 84% are singletons and the top ten take over 7%. The source material was PBMCs or T cells enriched from blood (not recorded which). Source of these receptors: a woman in her forties or fifties who had recovered from COVID-19. CDR3s include the opening cysteine and the closing phenylalanine or tryptophan.

>TRBJ2-1|TRBV7-2|15
CASSHDGTSGNEQFF
>TRBJ2-1|TRBV3-1/TRBV3-2|15
CASSQRTSWTNEQFF
>TRBJ1-2|TRBV28|12
CASRGGAYGYTF
>TRBJ2-3|TRBV19|16
CASSRTSGRPYGTQYF
>TRBJ2-1|TRBV10-2|14
CASSEEVGGNEQFF
>TRBJ1-2|TRBV7-9|15
CASSLGYSGDYGYTF
>TRBJ1-5|TRBV6-5|16
CASSYSPTGGNQPQHF
>TRBJ1-6|TRBV2|15
CASRGQGARNSPLHF
>TRBJ2-6|TRBV10-1|15
CASSPGQGGANVLTF
>TRBJ2-7|TRBV2|15
CASRGQGFFSYEQYF
>TRBJ1-2|TRBV27|18
CASSPHRPLAPSSYGYTF
>TRBJ2-2|TRBV25-1|16
CASSELGGRNTGELFF
>TRBJ2-3|TRBV7-9|14
CASSLRGSTDTQYF
>TRBJ1-1|TRBV10-2|18
CASKTTYRTGLMGTEAFF
>TRBJ1-3|TRBV3-1/TRBV3-2|15
CASSKGRGSGNTIYF
>TRBJ1-2|TRBV6-5|12
CASRYGLYGYTF
>TRBJ2-7|TRBV7-6|14
CASSPQGGSYEQYF
>TRBJ2-3|TRBV6-1|16
CASSEDQRTSTDTQYF
>TRBJ2-7|TRBV5-1|17
CASSLGPTGTSSYEQYF
>TRBJ2-1|TRBV6-2/TRBV6-3|15
CASSPGTRGANEQFF
>TRBJ2-7|TRBV11-2|13
CASSLSQGTTLSF
>TRBJ1-5|TRBV27|13
CASSLRWREPQHF
>TRBJ2-2|TRBV5-6|16
CASSAGQLSNTGELFF
>TRBJ1-2|TRBV6-1|12
CASSELGYGYTF
>TRBJ1-2|TRBV19|16
CASSIDSSGIDYGYTF
>TRBJ1-1|TRBV7-2|17
CASSLVGTGGSRTEAFF
>TRBJ1-1|TRBV20-1|13
CSASRGQQKGAFF
>TRBJ2-1|TRBV19|15
CASSTSGSSYNEQFF
>TRBJ1-1|TRBV11-2|14
CASSSGGLNTEAFF
>TRBJ1-6|TRBV7-8|16
CASSLALQGAHSPLHF
>TRBJ1-1|TRBV29-1|11
CSVRTVTEAFF
>TRBJ2-5|TRBV27|14
CASSLSALRETQYF
>TRBJ2-1|TRBV6-5|14
CASSYRDSYNEQFF
>TRBJ2-3|TRBV7-2|14
CASSGRASTDTQYF
>TRBJ2-1|TRBV11-3|14
CASSRGQLYNEQFF
>TRBJ1-1|TRBV19|15
CASSITARGNTEAFF
>TRBJ2-1|TRBV10-2|18
CASSESRVFSWTNNEQFF
>TRBJ1-6|TRBV11-3|16
CASSLDRGLNNSPLHF
>TRBJ1-5|TRBV7-2|13
CASSFPGGQPQHF
>TRBJ2-3|TRBV2|15
CASSLEAYSTDTQYF
>TRBJ1-2|TRBV13|16
CASSLGGTGHSYGYTF
>TRBJ1-5|TRBV2|13
CASNRGSRQPQHF
>TRBJ2-3|TRBV10-3|17
CAISESEGLAGADTQYF
>TRBJ1-1|TRBV7-9|13
CASSLDWGAEAFF
>TRBJ2-1|TRBV3-1/TRBV3-2|14
CASSQLAGNNEQFF
>TRBJ1-2|TRBV15|12
CATSSGGDGYTF
>TRBJ2-1|TRBV3-1/TRBV3-2|13
CASSQGGDNEQFF
>TRBJ2-7|TRBV7-9|14
CASSSGPRSYEQYF
>TRBJ2-1|TRBV30|11
CAWTTGNEQFF
>TRBJ2-1|TRBV2|14
CASRGLAPYNEQFF
>TRBJ2-5|TRBV6-5|15
CASSYNSGRMETQYF
>TRBJ2-2|TRBV3-1/TRBV3-2|11
CASSRAGELFF
>TRBJ2-7|TRBV3-1/TRBV3-2|12
CASSPSGYEQYF
>TRBJ2-5|TRBV30|17
CAWSSKSGTSGRETQYF
>TRBJ1-1|TRBV2|14
CASSLAAGNTEAFF
>TRBJ2-3|TRBV7-9|14
CASSWAGVTDTQYF
>TRBJ1-2|TRBV7-9|15
CASSLADRTNYGYTF